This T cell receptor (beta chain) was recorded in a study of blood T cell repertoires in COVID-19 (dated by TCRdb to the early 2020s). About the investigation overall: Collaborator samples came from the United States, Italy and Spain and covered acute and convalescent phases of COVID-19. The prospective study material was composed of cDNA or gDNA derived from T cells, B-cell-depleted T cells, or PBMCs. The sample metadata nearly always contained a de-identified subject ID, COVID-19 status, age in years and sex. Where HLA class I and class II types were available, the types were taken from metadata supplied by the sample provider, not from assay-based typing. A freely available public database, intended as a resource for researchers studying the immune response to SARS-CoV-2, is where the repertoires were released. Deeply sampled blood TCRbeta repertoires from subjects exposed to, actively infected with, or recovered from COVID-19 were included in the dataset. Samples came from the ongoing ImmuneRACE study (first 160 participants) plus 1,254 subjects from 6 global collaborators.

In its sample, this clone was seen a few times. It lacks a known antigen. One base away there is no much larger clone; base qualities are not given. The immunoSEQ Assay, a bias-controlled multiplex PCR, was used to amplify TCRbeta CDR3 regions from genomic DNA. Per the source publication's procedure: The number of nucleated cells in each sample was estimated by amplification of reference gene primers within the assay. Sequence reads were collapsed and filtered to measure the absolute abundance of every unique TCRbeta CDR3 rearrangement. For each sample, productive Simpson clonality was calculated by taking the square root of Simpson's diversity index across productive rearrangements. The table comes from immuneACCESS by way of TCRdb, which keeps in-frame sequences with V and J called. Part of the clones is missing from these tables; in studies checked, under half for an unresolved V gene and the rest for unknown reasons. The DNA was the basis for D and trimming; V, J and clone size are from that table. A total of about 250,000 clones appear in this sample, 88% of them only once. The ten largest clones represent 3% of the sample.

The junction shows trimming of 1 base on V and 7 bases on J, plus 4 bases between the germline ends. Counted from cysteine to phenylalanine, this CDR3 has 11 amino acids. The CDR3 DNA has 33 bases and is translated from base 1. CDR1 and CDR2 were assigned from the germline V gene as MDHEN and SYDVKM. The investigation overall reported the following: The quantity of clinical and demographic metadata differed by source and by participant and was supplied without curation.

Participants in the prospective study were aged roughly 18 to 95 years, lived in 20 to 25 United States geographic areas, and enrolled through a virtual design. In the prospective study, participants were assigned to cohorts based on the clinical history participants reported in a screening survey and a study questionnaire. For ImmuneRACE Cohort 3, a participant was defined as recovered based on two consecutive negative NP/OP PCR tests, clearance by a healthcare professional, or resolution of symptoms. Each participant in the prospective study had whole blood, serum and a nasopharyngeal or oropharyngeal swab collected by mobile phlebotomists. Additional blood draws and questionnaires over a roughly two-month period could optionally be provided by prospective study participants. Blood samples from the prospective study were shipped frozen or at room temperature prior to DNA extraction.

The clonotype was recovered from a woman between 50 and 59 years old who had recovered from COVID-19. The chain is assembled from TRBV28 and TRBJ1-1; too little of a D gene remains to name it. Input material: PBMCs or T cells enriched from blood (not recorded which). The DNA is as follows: TGTGCCAGCAGTTTATCTGTTGAAGCTTTCTTT. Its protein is CASSLSVEAFF.